This T cell receptor beta chain is from a study of vaccination and CD4 T cells after COVID-19 (dated by TCRdb to 2022 to 2024). About the investigation overall: Convalescent patients had a positive SARS-CoV-2 result on nasal swab PCR, and of these patients, several had mild disease and one had severe disease. Participants got two doses of the Pfizer-BioNTech BNT162b2 vaccine (n=8) or two doses of the Moderna mRNA-1273 vaccine (n=2). In 10 COVID-19 convalescent patients and several infection-naive healthy vaccine recipients, the spike-specific CD4+ TCR repertoire before mRNA vaccination was compared with the repertoire after mRNA vaccination. The time from the second vaccine dose to post-vaccine blood sampling had a median of roughly 79 days and ranged from about 14 to 241 days. In the convalescent cohort there were six males and four females, among whom were two Hispanic individuals, seven Caucasians, two Asians and one multiracial person. Control cultures received a CEFX viral epitope pool as the positive control, an HIV-1 Nef peptide pool as the negative control, or no peptide. The cultures were stimulated with overlapping spike peptide pools from SARS-CoV-2 and from the common cold coronaviruses HCoV-NL63, HCoV-OC43 and HCoV-229E. Post-COVID blood samples were collected from convalescent patients a median of roughly 100 days after diagnosis, with a range of about 35 to 170 days. The full study reports these points: The number of convalescent patients in the study was relatively small, and the study did not examine early timepoints following natural infection. The median number of SARS-CoV-2-reactive clonotypes rose from approximately 20 after infection to approximately 41 after vaccination, but the change was not significant. Of the vaccine-specific clones found in convalescent patients, nearly all (304 of 307) were mono-reactive for SARS-CoV-2 spike instead of being cross-reactive with common cold coronaviruses. In convalescent patients, a median around 84% of post-vaccine SARS-CoV-2-reactive clones were detected only after vaccination, and vaccine-specific priming was suggested by this finding.

What this sample's treatment or condition label stands for: roughly ten-day PBMC culture with coronavirus spike peptide pools or control peptides (ViraFEST assay). The ViraFEST assay, used in the study, expanded antigen-specific T cells with peptide pools and then identified the expanded clonotypes through TCR sequencing. The convalescent patients' positive SARS-CoV-2 PCR tests fell between March and December 2020, which was before the Alpha, Beta and Delta variants emerged in the United States. Around 2 million PBMCs per well were cultured in IMDM with 5% human AB serum and approximately 9.8 IU/ml IL-2, plus 10 ug/ml peptide pools. On days 3 and 7, half of the culture medium was replaced with fresh IL-2-containing medium. Once the cells had been in culture for about 10 days, the EasySep CD4+ T cell isolation kit was used to isolate CD4+ T cells by negative selection. Ficoll-Paque Plus gradient centrifugation was used to isolate PBMCs from whole blood, and the isolated PBMCs were then either used fresh or cryopreserved at -140C. In general, triplicate wells were set up for every culture condition.

Library creation used PCR. DNA from cultured CD4+ T cells was subjected to TCR sequencing with the Oncomine TCR Beta short-read assay at the Johns Hopkins FTIC core. The QIAamp micro DNA kit was used to extract genomic DNA from the cultured CD4+ T cells. The Oncomine TCR Beta libraries from cultured CD4+ T cells were pooled using unique dual indexes and then sequenced on an Illumina iSeq 100. The authors' pipeline ran thus. Non-productive sequences were removed, and CDR3s that did not start with C, did not end with F or W, or were shorter than 7 amino acids were discarded. The MANAFEST web application was used to identify antigen-specific clonotypes by comparing peptide-stimulated wells against reference wells and other culture wells. An FDR below 0.05, an odds ratio above 5, and a productive frequency above 0.1% in at least two of three replicate wells were required for clones to be considered positive. A clonotype counted as cross-reactive if it showed significant expansion both in the SARS-CoV-2 spike wells and in at least one common cold coronavirus spike condition. Similarity between CDR3 sequences was evaluated in R version 3.6.1 using Levenshtein distances (stringdist) and unrooted phylogenetic trees (ape). TCRdb redid the processing of the public reads, applying fastp at Q25 and MiXCR, and retained in-frame beta chains. When rows share a CDR3 protein, they turn into one entry using the most common DNA and genes. The V and J calls, along with clone size, are taken from TCRdb and not from the paper's own processing. The sample table holds over 4,500 distinct CDR3 sequences, of which less than 60% were seen once. The leading ten clones occupy roughly 19% of the sample.

Note on this clonotype: The clone's antigen remains unknown. Base qualities are not at hand, and no much larger clone is one base apart.

Sequenced material: CD4+ T cells from blood, cultured in vitro. The origin of this receptor is a human donor who had recovered from COVID-19.

The base sequence is TGTGCCAGCAGTGTATCCACGAGCTCCTACAATGAGCAGTTCTTC. It translates as CASSVSTSSYNEQFF. The rearrangement combines TRBV2 with TRBJ2-1, with the D gene call left open. At the junction V is shortened by 4 bases and J by 0 bases, with 10 bases in between. Spanning cysteine to phenylalanine, the CDR3 consists of 15 amino acids. Only the CDR3 DNA stays, 45 bases, in frame from base 1. CDR1 and CDR2, looked up from the germline V gene, are SNHLY and FYNNEI. The entire variable domain, with the stretches around the CDR3 drawn from the reference TRBV2 and TRBJ2-1 proteins, is EPEVTQTPSHQVTQMGQEVILRCVPISNHLYFYWYRQILGQKVEFLVSFYNNEISEKSEIFDDQFSVERPDGSNFTLKIRSTKLEDSAMYFCASSVSTSSYNEQFFGPGTRLTVL.